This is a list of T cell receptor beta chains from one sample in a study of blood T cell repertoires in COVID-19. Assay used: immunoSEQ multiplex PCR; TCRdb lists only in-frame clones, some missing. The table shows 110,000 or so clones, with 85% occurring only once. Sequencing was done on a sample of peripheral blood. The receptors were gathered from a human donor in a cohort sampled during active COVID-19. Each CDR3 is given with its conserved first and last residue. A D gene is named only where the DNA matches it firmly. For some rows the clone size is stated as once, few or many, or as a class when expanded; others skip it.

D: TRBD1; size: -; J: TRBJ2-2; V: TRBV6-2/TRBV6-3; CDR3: CASSYTGQGVNGELFF; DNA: TGTGCCAGCAGTTACACGGGACAGGGGGTAAACGGGGAGCTGTTTTTT
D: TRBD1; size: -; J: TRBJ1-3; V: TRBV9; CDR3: CASSGGQGPPGNTIYF; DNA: TGTGCCAGCAGCGGAGGACAGGGACCTCCTGGAAACACCATATATTTT
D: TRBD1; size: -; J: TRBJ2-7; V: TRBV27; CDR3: CASSLSPGTELYEQYF; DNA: TGTGCCAGCAGTTTATCTCCTGGGACAGAACTATACGAGCAGTACTTC
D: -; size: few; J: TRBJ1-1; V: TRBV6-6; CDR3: CASSFGQFTEAFF; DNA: TGTGCCAGCAGCTTTGGACAGTTCACTGAAGCTTTCTTT
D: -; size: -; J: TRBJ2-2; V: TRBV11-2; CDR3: CASSWEGAGTGELFF; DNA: TGTGCCAGCAGCTGGGAAGGCGCGGGCACCGGGGAGCTGTTTTTT
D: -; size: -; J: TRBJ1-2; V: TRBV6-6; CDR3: CASRGQWGANYGYTF; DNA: TGTGCCAGCAGAGGACAATGGGGGGCTAACTATGGCTACACCTTC
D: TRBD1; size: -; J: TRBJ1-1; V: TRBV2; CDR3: CASSWTGNTEAFF; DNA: TGTGCCAGCAGTTGGACAGGGAACACTGAAGCTTTCTTT
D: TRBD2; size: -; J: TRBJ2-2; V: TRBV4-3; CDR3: CASSQVPGGAGELFF; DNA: TGCGCCAGCAGCCAAGTTCCCGGGGGGGCCGGGGAGCTGTTTTTT
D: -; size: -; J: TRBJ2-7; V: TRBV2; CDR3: CASSSTRSYEQYF; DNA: TGTGCCAGCAGTTCGACTAGATCCTACGAGCAGTACTTC
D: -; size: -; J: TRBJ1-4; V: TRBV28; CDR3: CASSFRNTGPEKLFF; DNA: TGTGCCAGCAGTTTCCGGAACACAGGGCCTGAAAAACTGTTTTTT
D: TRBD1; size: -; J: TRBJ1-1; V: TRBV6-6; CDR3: CASSSQGYTEAFF; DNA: TGTGCCAGCAGTTCACAGGGGTACACTGAAGCTTTCTTT
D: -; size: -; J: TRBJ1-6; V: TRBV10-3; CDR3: CAITDSLWGSPLHF; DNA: TGTGCCATTACGGACAGCTTGTGGGGTTCACCCCTCCACTTT
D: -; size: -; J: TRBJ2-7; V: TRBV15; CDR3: CATSRGGMSYEQYF; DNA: TGTGCCACCAGCAGAGGAGGCATGTCCTACGAGCAGTACTTC
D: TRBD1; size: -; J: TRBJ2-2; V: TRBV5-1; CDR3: CASSVDRGANTGELFF; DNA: TGCGCCAGCAGCGTCGACAGGGGAGCGAACACCGGGGAGCTGTTTTTT
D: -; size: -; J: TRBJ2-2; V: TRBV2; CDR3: CASKAGDNTGELFF; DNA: TGTGCCAGCAAGGCAGGTGATAACACCGGGGAGCTGTTTTTT
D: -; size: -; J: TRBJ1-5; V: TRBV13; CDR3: CASSSAGLNQPQHF; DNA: TGTGCCAGCAGCTCCGCGGGCCTTAATCAGCCCCAGCATTTT
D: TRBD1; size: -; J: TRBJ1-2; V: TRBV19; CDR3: CASSTPLTGDYGYTF; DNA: TGTGCCAGTAGTACCCCTTTGACAGGGGACTATGGCTACACCTTC
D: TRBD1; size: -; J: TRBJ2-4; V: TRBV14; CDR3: CASSPRQGLAKNIQYF; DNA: TGTGCCAGCAGCCCCCGACAGGGTCTAGCCAAAAACATTCAGTACTTC
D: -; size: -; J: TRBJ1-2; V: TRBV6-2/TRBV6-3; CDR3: CASSYGAGYYGYTF; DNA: TGTGCCAGCAGTTACGGCGCAGGGTACTATGGCTACACCTTC
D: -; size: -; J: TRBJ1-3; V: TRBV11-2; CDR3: CASSFAGYAGNTIYF; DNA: TGTGCCAGCAGCTTCGCAGGGTACGCTGGAAACACCATATATTTT
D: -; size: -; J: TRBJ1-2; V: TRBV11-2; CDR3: CASSPGVGSYGYTF; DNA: TGTGCCAGCAGCCCAGGGGTGGGGTCCTATGGCTACACCTTC
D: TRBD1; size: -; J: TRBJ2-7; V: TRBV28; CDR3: CASSLEDRGLSTVSYEQYF; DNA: TGTGCCAGCAGTTTAGAGGACAGGGGGCTCTCTACTGTCTCCTACGAGCAGTACTTC
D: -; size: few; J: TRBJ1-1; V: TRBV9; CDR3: CASSVGHRNTEAFF; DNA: TGTGCCAGCAGCGTAGGGCACAGGAACACTGAAGCTTTCTTT
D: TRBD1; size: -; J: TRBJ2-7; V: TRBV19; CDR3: CASSDGTGSYEQYF; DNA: TGTGCCAGTAGTGACGGGACAGGGTCCTACGAGCAGTACTTC